Listed below are T cell receptor beta chains from one sample, sequenced in a study of blood T cell repertoires in COVID-19. Sequencing was performed with immunoSEQ multiplex PCR; in TCRdb, only in-frame clones are kept and a portion is missing. The data hold roughly 330,000 clones, with around 86% observed a single time. The sequencing sample was made of peripheral blood. The receptors were sampled from a woman aged 45-60 years with acute or convalescent COVID-19. Each CDR3 is given without its conserved first and last residue. Fields, in order: CDR3 protein, clone size, J gene, V gene. Not every row has a clone size; where given, it reads once, few, many or a size class.

CDR3aa: ASGTSGSTSYEQY
abundance: .
j_gene: TRBJ2-7
v_gene: TRBV10-3

CDR3aa: ASSTPGLAGGDGTDTQY
abundance: .
j_gene: TRBJ2-3
v_gene: TRBV7-2

CDR3aa: ASSLATGGRVSTGELF
abundance: .
j_gene: TRBJ2-2
v_gene: TRBV5-1

CDR3aa: ATSRDLDSDGYT
abundance: .
j_gene: TRBJ1-2
v_gene: TRBV15

CDR3aa: ASSGVGTSGMEQY
abundance: .
j_gene: TRBJ2-7
v_gene: TRBV7-8

CDR3aa: ASSLISVTKNIQY
abundance: .
j_gene: TRBJ2-4
v_gene: TRBV28

CDR3aa: ASSLVLAGIQY
abundance: .
j_gene: TRBJ2-4
v_gene: TRBV5-5

CDR3aa: ASRPEQGRPNTEAF
abundance: .
j_gene: TRBJ1-1
v_gene: TRBV7-9

CDR3aa: ASTPNQGGDHSPLH
abundance: once
j_gene: TRBJ1-6
v_gene: TRBV28

CDR3aa: ASSLARDTSTDTQY
abundance: .
j_gene: TRBJ2-3
v_gene: TRBV7-9

CDR3aa: ASSGGSNQPQH
abundance: .
j_gene: TRBJ1-5
v_gene: TRBV19

CDR3aa: ASSATGGSDEQY
abundance: .
j_gene: TRBJ2-7
v_gene: TRBV5-1

CDR3aa: SVETAAGNTIY
abundance: once
j_gene: TRBJ1-3
v_gene: TRBV29-1